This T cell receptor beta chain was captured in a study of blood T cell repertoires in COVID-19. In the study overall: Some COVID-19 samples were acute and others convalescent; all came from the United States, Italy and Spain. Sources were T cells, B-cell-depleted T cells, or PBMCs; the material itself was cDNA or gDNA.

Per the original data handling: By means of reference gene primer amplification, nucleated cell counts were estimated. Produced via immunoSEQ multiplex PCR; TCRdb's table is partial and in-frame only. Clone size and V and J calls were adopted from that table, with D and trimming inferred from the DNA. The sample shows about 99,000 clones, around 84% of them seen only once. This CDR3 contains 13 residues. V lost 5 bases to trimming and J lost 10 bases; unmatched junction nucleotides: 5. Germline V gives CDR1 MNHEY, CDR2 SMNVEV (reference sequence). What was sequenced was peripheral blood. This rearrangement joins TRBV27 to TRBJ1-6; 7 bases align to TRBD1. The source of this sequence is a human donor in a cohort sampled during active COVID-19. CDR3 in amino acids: CASSGYRGSPLHF. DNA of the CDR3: TGTGCCAGCAGTGGATACAGGGGATCACCCCTCCACTTT.